Sequencing of this T cell receptor beta chain was carried out in a study of early stage breast cancer tumors. TCRdb keeps only in-frame clones here, not all; method: immunoSEQ multiplex PCR. The sample holds about 36,000 clones, around 70% seen once. Trimming removed 4 bases from V and 2 bases from J, with 12 bases in between. The germline V gene encodes CDR1 LGHNA and CDR2 YNFKEQ. The CDR3 spans 15 residues. This clone was detected a few times. Sequenced: blood. The V and J genes are TRBV4-2 and TRBJ1-5; D is uncertain. The receptor was derived from a person between 60 and 70 years old with breast cancer. As DNA, the CDR3 is TGTGCCAGCAGCCGAACCAGCGGGGGCAATCAGCCCCAGCATTTT. Protein sequence: CASSRTSGGNQPQHF.